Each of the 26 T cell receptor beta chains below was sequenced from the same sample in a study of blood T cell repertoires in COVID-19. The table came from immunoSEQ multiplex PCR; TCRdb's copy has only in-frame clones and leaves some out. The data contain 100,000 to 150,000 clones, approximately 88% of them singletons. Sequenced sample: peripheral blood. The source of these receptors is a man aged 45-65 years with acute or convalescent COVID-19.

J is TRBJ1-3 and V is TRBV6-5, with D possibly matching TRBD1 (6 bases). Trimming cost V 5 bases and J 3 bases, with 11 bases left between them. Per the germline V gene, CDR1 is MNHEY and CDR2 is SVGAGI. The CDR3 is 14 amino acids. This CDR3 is CASSHGQSGNTIYF. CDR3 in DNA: TGTGCCAGCAGTCATGGACAGAGTGGAAACACCATATATTTT.

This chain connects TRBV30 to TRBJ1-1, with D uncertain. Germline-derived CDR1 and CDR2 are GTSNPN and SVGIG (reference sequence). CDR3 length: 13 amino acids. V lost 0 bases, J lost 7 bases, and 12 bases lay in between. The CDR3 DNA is TGTGCCTGGAGTGTCAGACAACCCTATGAAGCTTTCTTT. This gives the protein CAWSVRQPYEAFF.

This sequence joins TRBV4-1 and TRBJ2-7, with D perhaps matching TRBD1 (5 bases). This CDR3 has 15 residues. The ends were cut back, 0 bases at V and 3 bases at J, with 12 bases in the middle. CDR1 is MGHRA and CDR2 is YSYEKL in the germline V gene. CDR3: CASSQEDRGGYEQYF. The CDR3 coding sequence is TGCGCCAGCAGCCAAGAGGATAGGGGTGGCTACGAGCAGTACTTC.

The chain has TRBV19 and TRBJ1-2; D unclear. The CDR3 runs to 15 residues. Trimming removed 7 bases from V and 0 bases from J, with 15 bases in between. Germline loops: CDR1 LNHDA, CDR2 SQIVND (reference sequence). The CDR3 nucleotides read TGTGCCAGTAAAATAGCCGGCTTATCTAACTATGGCTACACCTTC. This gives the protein CASKIAGLSNYGYTF.

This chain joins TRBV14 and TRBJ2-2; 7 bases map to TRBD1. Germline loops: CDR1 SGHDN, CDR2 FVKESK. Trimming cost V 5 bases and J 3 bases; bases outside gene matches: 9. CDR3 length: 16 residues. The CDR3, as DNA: TGTGCCAGCAGCTTTGCAGGGACAGAGTACACCGGGGAGCTGTTTTTT. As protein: CASSFAGTEYTGELFF.

The CDR3 here is CATRGTSGSFGETQYF. The CDR3 region has the DNA TGTGCCACACGGGGGACTAGCGGGAGTTTTGGAGAGACCCAGTACTTC. The chain uses TRBV2 and TRBJ2-5; 14 bases are shared with TRBD2. The CDR3 loop spans 16 amino acids. The germline gives CDR1 SNHLY, CDR2 FYNNEI. V lost 10 bases to trimming and J lost 4 bases; unmatched junction nucleotides: 11.

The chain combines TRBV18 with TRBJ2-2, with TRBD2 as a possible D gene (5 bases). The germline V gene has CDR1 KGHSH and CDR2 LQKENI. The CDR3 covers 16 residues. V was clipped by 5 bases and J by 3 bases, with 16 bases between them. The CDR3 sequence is CASSKRSPRDTGELFF. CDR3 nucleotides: TGTGCCAGCTCAAAGCGGAGTCCTCGGGACACCGGGGAGCTGTTTTTT.

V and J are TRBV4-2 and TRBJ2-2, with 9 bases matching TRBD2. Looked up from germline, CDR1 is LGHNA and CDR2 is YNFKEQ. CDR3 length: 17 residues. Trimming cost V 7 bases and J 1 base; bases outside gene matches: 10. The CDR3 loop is CASKSPLAGRNTGELFF. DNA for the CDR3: TGTGCCAGCAAATCCCCTCTAGCGGGACGGAACACCGGGGAGCTGTTTTTT.

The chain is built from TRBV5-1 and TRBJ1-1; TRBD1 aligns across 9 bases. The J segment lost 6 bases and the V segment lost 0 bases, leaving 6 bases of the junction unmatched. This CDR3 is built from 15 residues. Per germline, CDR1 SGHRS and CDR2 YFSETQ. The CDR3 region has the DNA TGCGCCAGCAGCTTGGTACAGGGGGCTCTCTCTGAAGCTTTCTTT. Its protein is CASSLVQGALSEAFF.

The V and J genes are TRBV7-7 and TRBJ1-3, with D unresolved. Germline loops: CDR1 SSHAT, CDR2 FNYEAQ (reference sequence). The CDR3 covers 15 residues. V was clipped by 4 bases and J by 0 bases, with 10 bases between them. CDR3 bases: TGTGCCAGCAGCTCAGGTTCCAGCTCTGGAAACACCATATATTTT. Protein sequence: CASSSGSSSGNTIYF. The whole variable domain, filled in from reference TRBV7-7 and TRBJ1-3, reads GAGVSQSPRYKVTKRGQDVTLRCDPISSHATLYWYQQALGQGPEFLTYFNYEAQPDKSGLPSDRFSAERPEGSISTLTIQRTEQRDSAMYRCASSSGSSSGNTIYFGEGSWLTVV.

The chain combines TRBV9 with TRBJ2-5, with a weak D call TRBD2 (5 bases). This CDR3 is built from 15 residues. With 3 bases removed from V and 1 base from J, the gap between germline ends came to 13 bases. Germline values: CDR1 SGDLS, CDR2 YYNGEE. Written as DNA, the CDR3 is TGTGCCAGCAGCGGGGATGGAGCGGCCCAAGAGACCCAGTACTTC. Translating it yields CASSGDGAAQETQYF.

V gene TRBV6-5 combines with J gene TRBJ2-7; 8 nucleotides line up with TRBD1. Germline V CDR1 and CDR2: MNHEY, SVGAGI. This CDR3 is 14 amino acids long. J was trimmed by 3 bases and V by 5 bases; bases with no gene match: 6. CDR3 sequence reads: CASSLQGAVYEQYF. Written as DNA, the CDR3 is TGTGCCAGCAGTCTCCAGGGGGCGGTCTACGAGCAGTACTTC.

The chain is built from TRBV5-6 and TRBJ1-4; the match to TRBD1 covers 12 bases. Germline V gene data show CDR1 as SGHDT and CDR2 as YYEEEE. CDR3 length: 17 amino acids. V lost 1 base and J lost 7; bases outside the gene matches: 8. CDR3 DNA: TGTGCCAGCAGCTTGTCCCGGGACAGGGGGCTGCGTGAAAAACTGTTTTTT. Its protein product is CASSLSRDRGLREKLFF.

The CDR3 here is CASSFIAGSEQYF. The CDR3 coding sequence is TGTGCCAGCAGCTTTATAGCGGGAAGCGAGCAGTACTTC. This chain connects TRBV11-2 to TRBJ2-7; 8 positions match TRBD2. J lost 6 bases, V lost 3 bases, and 4 bases had no gene match. The CDR3 spans 13 residues. Germline CDR1 and CDR2: SGHAT and FQNNGV.

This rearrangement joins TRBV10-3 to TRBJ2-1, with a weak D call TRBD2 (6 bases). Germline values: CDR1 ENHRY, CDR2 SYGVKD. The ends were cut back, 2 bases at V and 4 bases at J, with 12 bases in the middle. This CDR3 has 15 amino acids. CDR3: CAISEMRLDYNEQFF. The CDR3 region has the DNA TGTGCCATCAGTGAGATGAGACTAGATTACAATGAGCAGTTCTTC.

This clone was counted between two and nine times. The CDR3 coding sequence is TGTGCCAGCTCACCATGGGGGGATGGCTACACCTTC. This codes for CASSPWGDGYTF. V usage is TRBV18 and J usage is TRBJ1-2; a weak D match, TRBD1 (5 bases). Germline V gives CDR1 KGHSH, CDR2 LQKENI. The length of the CDR3 is 12 residues. Deletions cut 2 bases from V and 6 bases from J, with 7 bases between.

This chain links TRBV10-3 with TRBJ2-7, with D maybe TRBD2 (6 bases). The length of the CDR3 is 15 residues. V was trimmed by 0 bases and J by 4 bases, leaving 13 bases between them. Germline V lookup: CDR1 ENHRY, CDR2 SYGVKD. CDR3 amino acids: CAISESTSYEYEQYF. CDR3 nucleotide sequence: TGTGCCATCAGTGAGTCGACTAGTTATGAGTACGAGCAGTACTTC.

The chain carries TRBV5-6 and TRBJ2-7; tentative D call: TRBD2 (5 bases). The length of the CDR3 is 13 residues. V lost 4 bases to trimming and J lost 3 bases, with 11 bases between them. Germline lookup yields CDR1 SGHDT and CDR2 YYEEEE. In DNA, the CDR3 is TGTGCCAGCAGCGCCACTAGTAGCTACGAGCAGTACTTC. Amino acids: CASSATSSYEQYF.

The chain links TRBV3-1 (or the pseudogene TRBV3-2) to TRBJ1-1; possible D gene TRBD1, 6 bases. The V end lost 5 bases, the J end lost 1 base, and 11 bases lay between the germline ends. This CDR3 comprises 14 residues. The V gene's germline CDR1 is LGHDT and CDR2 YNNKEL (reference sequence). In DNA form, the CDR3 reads TGTGCCAGCAGCATCAGCAGGGGGAACACTGAAGCTTTCTTT. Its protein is CASSISRGNTEAFF.

CDR3 protein: CASSQGGTYRGEQYF. The CDR3, as DNA: TGTGCCAGCAGCCAAGGTGGGACTTACCGAGGCGAGCAGTACTTC. This chain joins TRBV14 and TRBJ2-7; D possibly corresponds to TRBD2 (6 bases). Per the germline V gene, CDR1 is SGHDN and CDR2 is FVKESK. V was trimmed by 1 base and J by 6 bases, leaving 16 bases between them. The CDR3 runs 15 residues.

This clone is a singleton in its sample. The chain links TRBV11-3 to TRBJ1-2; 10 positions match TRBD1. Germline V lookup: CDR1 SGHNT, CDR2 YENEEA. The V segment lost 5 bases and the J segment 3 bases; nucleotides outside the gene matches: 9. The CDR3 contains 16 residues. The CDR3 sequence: CASSLRWDRGYYGYTF. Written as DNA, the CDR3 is TGTGCCAGCAGCCTGAGGTGGGACAGGGGCTACTATGGCTACACCTTC.

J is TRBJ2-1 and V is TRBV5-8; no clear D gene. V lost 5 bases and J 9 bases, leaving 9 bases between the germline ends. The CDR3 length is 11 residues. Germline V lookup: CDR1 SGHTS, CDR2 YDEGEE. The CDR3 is CASRRASEQFF. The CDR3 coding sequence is TGTGCCAGCAGGCGTGCTTCTGAGCAGTTCTTC.

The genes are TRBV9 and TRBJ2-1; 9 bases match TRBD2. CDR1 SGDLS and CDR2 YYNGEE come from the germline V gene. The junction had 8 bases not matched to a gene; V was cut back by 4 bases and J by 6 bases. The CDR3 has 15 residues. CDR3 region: CASSTLAGAANEQFF. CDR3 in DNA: TGTGCCAGCAGCACTTTAGCGGGAGCGGCCAATGAGCAGTTCTTC.

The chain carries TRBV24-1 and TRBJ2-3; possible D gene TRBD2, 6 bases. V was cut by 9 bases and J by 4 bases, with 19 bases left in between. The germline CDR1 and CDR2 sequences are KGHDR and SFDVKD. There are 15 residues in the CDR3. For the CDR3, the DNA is TGTGCCACCGTGAGAGGGAGGTTTTCGGCAGATACGCAGTATTTT. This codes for CATVRGRFSADTQYF.

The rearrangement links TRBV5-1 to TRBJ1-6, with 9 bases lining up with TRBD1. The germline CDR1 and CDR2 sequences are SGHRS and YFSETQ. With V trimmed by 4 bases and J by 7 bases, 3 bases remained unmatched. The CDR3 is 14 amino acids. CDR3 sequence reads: CASSPQGANSPLHF. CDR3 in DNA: TGCGCCAGCAGCCCACAGGGGGCGAATTCACCCCTCCACTTT.

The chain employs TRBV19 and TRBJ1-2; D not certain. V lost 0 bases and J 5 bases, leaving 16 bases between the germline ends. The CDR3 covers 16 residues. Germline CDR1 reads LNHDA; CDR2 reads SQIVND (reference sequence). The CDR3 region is CASSIDPGGPMYGYTF. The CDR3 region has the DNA TGTGCCAGTAGTATAGATCCGGGAGGTCCTATGTATGGCTACACCTTC.